A single sample gave rise to the 5 T cell receptor beta chains below, sequenced in a study of cytomegalovirus exposure and HLA in healthy donors. The PCR ran on 60 Vbeta and 13 Jbeta primers. Here immunoSEQ multiplex PCR was the method, and the copy in TCRdb shows in-frame clones only, minus some. There are 200,000 to 300,000 clones in the sample; roughly 78% occur only once, and under 0.6% lies in the top ten. The sequencing input was PBMCs. The source of these receptors is a boy between 10 and 17 years old in good health and CMV-seronegative.

The chain employs TRBV30 and TRBJ2-2; a weak D match, TRBD2 (5 bases). The CDR3 totals 14 residues. The V gene's germline CDR1 is GTSNPN and CDR2 SVGIG (reference sequence). Trimming left V 5 bases short and J 8 bases short, with 18 bases between. Here the CDR3 DNA reads TGTGCCTGGGGAAGTTCGTGGACGGGGGGGGAGCTGTTTTTT. Translating gives CAWGSSWTGGELFF.

This chain joins TRBV5-1 and TRBJ1-1; a weak D match, TRBD1 (6 bases). Germline V gene sequence: CDR1 SGHRS, CDR2 YFSETQ. V lost 4 bases to trimming and J lost 0 bases, with 16 bases between them. This CDR3 has 16 amino acids. CDR3 protein: CASSPRQASLNTEAFF. The CDR3 coding sequence is TGCGCCAGCAGCCCTAGACAGGCTTCCTTGAACACTGAAGCTTTCTTT.

This chain connects TRBV20-1 to TRBJ2-5; no firm D call. CDR3 length: 11 residues. The V gene lost 6 bases and the J gene lost 6 bases, with 11 bases spanning the gap. Per germline, CDR1 DFQATT and CDR2 SNEGSKA (reference sequence). The DNA of the CDR3 is TGCAGTGCGGGCCCCGTCCAGACCCAGTACTTC. It codes for CSAGPVQTQYF.

This clone turned up a few times. V gene TRBV19 combines with J gene TRBJ1-3; TRBD1 matches 7 bases. This CDR3 is 14 amino acids long. From germline, CDR1 is LNHDA and CDR2 SQIVND (reference sequence). The V and J ends lost 3 bases and 4 bases, in that order; junction bases with no gene match: 3. The CDR3 is CASSITGVGNTIYF. The CDR3 region has the DNA TGTGCCAGTAGTATCACAGGGGTCGGAAACACCATATATTTT.

There are a few counts of this clone. V and J are TRBV13 and TRBJ2-3, with TRBD2 matching over 7 bases. CDR1 and CDR2 (germline): PRHDT, FYEKMQ (reference sequence). CDR3 length: 16 residues. J was trimmed by 4 bases and V by 5 bases; bases with no gene match: 12. The CDR3 here is CASSPLAGAGADTQYF. The CDR3 nucleotides read TGTGCCAGCAGCCCCCTGGCGGGAGCCGGGGCAGATACGCAGTATTTT.